Listed below are T cell receptor beta chains from one sample, sequenced in a study. TCRdb fed the RT-PCR reads into MiXCR, producing one record per CDR3 protein. There are more than 600,000 distinct CDR3 sequences in the sample; 12% to 15% occur only once, and 3.6% lies in the top ten. Sequenced: memory CD4+ T cells from blood. Receptors were obtained from a female donor in good health, serving as a healthy control. Both conserved end residues are part of each CDR3. The order of the fields is clone size, V gene, J gene, D gene, CDR3 DNA, CDR3 protein. A D gene is named only where the DNA matches it firmly. Clone size is shown for a subset of rows, as once, few, many or a class of expanded clone.

clone_size: once; v_call: TRBV21-1; j_call: TRBJ2-3; d_call: .; cdr3_nt: TGTGCCAGCAGCAAAGCCGCAGGGATCCACCCCACAGATACGCAGTATTTT; cdr3_aa: CASSKAAGIHPTDTQYF
clone_size: .; v_call: TRBV20-1; j_call: TRBJ2-1; d_call: TRBD2; cdr3_nt: TGCAGTGCTAGAGTAATTAGCGGGGCCGCATATAACAATGAGCAGTTCTTC; cdr3_aa: CSARVISGAAYNNEQFF
clone_size: few; v_call: TRBV5-1; j_call: TRBJ2-1; d_call: .; cdr3_nt: TGCGCCAGCAGCCCTGGACACGGGATCTACAATGAGCAGTTCTTC; cdr3_aa: CASSPGHGIYNEQFF
clone_size: .; v_call: TRBV11-2; j_call: TRBJ2-3; d_call: TRBD2; cdr3_nt: TGTGCCAGCAGCCCCAGGACTAGCGGGAGGTTCCGCACAGATACGCAGTATTTT; cdr3_aa: CASSPRTSGRFRTDTQYF
clone_size: many; v_call: TRBV20-1; j_call: TRBJ2-7; d_call: .; cdr3_nt: TGCAGTGCTAGACCTATCAGGGACCGGGGCTCCTACGAGCAGTACTTC; cdr3_aa: CSARPIRDRGSYEQYF
clone_size: few; v_call: TRBV7-2; j_call: TRBJ1-3; d_call: .; cdr3_nt: TGTGCCAGCAGCTTAGTTCCCCTCCCAAAAGGGGTTGGAAACACCATATATTTT; cdr3_aa: CASSLVPLPKGVGNTIYF
clone_size: .; v_call: TRBV20-1; j_call: TRBJ2-2; d_call: .; cdr3_nt: TGCAGTGCTAGGCGAACTTATGGGGAGCTGTTTTTT; cdr3_aa: CSARRTYGELFF
clone_size: .; v_call: TRBV5-1; j_call: TRBJ2-1; d_call: TRBD2; cdr3_nt: TGCGCCAGCAGCTTGGGGGGACTAGCGGGAGCCAATGAGCAGTTCTTC; cdr3_aa: CASSLGGLAGANEQFF
clone_size: many; v_call: TRBV12-3/TRBV12-4; j_call: TRBJ2-7; d_call: .; cdr3_nt: TGTGCCAGCAGTTTAGAGTCGTGGTTCAGAGACATCAGCTCCTACGAGCAGTACTTC; cdr3_aa: CASSLESWFRDISSYEQYF
clone_size: .; v_call: TRBV10-3; j_call: TRBJ2-1; d_call: TRBD2; cdr3_nt: TGTGCCATCGGGGGGGTAGCCTCGCGGGAGCCGATCAATGAGCAGTTCTTC; cdr3_aa: CAIGGVASREPINEQFF
clone_size: few; v_call: TRBV5-1; j_call: TRBJ2-5; d_call: .; cdr3_nt: TGCGCCAGCAGTCCATCGGACAGCCTGCAAGAGACCCAGTACTTC; cdr3_aa: CASSPSDSLQETQYF
clone_size: .; v_call: TRBV10-3; j_call: TRBJ1-2; d_call: .; cdr3_nt: TGTGCCATCAGCTCCGAGGCTAACTATGGCTACACCTTC; cdr3_aa: CAISSEANYGYTF
clone_size: .; v_call: TRBV9; j_call: TRBJ2-1; d_call: TRBD1; cdr3_nt: TGTGCCAGCAGCTCCGTGGGAAGGGGGACAGGCGCCTACAATGAGCAGTTCTTC; cdr3_aa: CASSSVGRGTGAYNEQFF
clone_size: few; v_call: TRBV15; j_call: TRBJ2-3; d_call: .; cdr3_nt: TGTGCCACCGCGGGACAGCACACAGATACGCAGTATTTT; cdr3_aa: CATAGQHTDTQYF
clone_size: .; v_call: TRBV4-1; j_call: TRBJ2-1; d_call: TRBD1; cdr3_nt: TGCGCCAGCAGCTCTCCCGGGACAGGGGACTACAATGAGCAGTTCTTC; cdr3_aa: CASSSPGTGDYNEQFF
clone_size: few; v_call: TRBV20-1; j_call: TRBJ1-1; d_call: .; cdr3_nt: TGCAGTGCTAGTAAGATGAACACTGAAGCTTTCTTT; cdr3_aa: CSASKMNTEAFF
clone_size: many; v_call: TRBV6-5; j_call: TRBJ1-2; d_call: .; cdr3_nt: TGTGCCAGCAGTTACGGGCAGCCCGGAGGCTACACCTTC; cdr3_aa: CASSYGQPGGYTF
clone_size: .; v_call: TRBV20-1; j_call: TRBJ1-2; d_call: .; cdr3_nt: TGCAGTGCCCCGCCGGGGGGACCCTTCTATGGCTACACCTTC; cdr3_aa: CSAPPGGPFYGYTF
clone_size: few; v_call: TRBV6-5; j_call: TRBJ2-7; d_call: .; cdr3_nt: TGTGCCAGCAGTTACTCGAACGGGGCCGAGCAGTACTTC; cdr3_aa: CASSYSNGAEQYF
clone_size: many; v_call: TRBV20-1; j_call: TRBJ1-6; d_call: .; cdr3_nt: TGCAGTGCCCAAGAACTGTCCAATTCACCCCTCCACTTT; cdr3_aa: CSAQELSNSPLHF
clone_size: many; v_call: TRBV27; j_call: TRBJ2-1; d_call: .; cdr3_nt: TGTGCCAGCTGGTCTAGGTATGAGCAGTTCTTC; cdr3_aa: CASWSRYEQFF
clone_size: few; v_call: TRBV10-2; j_call: TRBJ1-5; d_call: .; cdr3_nt: TGCGCCAGCAGTGTAGGAGGGGCCAATCAGCCCCAGCATTTT; cdr3_aa: CASSVGGANQPQHF
clone_size: .; v_call: TRBV27; j_call: TRBJ1-2; d_call: .; cdr3_nt: TGTGCCAGCAGTAATGGGCCGGGCTACACCTTC; cdr3_aa: CASSNGPGYTF
clone_size: many; v_call: TRBV6-5; j_call: TRBJ1-1; d_call: .; cdr3_nt: TGTGCCAGCAGTCTGGGGCCAGGGTCAACTGAAGCTTTCTTT; cdr3_aa: CASSLGPGSTEAFF
clone_size: many; v_call: TRBV9; j_call: TRBJ1-6; d_call: .; cdr3_nt: TGTGCCAGCAGCGTAGCCGGTGTTAATAATTCACCCCTCCACTTT; cdr3_aa: CASSVAGVNNSPLHF
clone_size: .; v_call: TRBV24-1; j_call: TRBJ2-3; d_call: .; cdr3_nt: TGTGCCACCAGTGACACAGGACGCACAGATACGCAGTATTTT; cdr3_aa: CATSDTGRTDTQYF
clone_size: few; v_call: TRBV20-1; j_call: TRBJ1-2; d_call: TRBD1; cdr3_nt: TGCAGTGCTGAGACAGGGGCGGATGGCTACACCTTC; cdr3_aa: CSAETGADGYTF
clone_size: few; v_call: TRBV24-1; j_call: TRBJ2-3; d_call: TRBD1; cdr3_nt: TGTGCCACCAGTGATTTGCGCCGGGGACAGGTGGGAGATACGCAGTATTTT; cdr3_aa: CATSDLRRGQVGDTQYF
clone_size: .; v_call: TRBV5-1; j_call: TRBJ1-5; d_call: .; cdr3_nt: TGCGCCAGCAGCCCCAACGGGGCGAGAGGTCAGCCCCAGCATTTT; cdr3_aa: CASSPNGARGQPQHF
clone_size: medium-sized; v_call: TRBV20-1; j_call: TRBJ2-1; d_call: .; cdr3_nt: TGCAGTGCTAGAGGGTCAGCGGAAAGCTCCTACAATGAGCAGTTCTTC; cdr3_aa: CSARGSAESSYNEQFF
clone_size: .; v_call: TRBV20-1; j_call: TRBJ2-7; d_call: .; cdr3_nt: TGCAGTGCTAGATTAGATCTCTACGAGCAGTACTTC; cdr3_aa: CSARLDLYEQYF
clone_size: .; v_call: TRBV12-3/TRBV12-4; j_call: TRBJ2-5; d_call: .; cdr3_nt: TGTGCCAGCAGTTTAAGTATTCCCGTGGCACGGAAAGAGACCCAGTACTTC; cdr3_aa: CASSLSIPVARKETQYF
clone_size: .; v_call: TRBV6-2/TRBV6-3; j_call: TRBJ1-5; d_call: .; cdr3_nt: TGTGCCAGCAGTTACAGGGCAGGACAGCCCCAGCATTTT; cdr3_aa: CASSYRAGQPQHF
clone_size: few; v_call: TRBV10-2; j_call: TRBJ1-2; d_call: .; cdr3_nt: TGCGCCAGCAGTGAGAGGCAAACTGGCAGGGTCGATGGCTACACCTTC; cdr3_aa: CASSERQTGRVDGYTF
clone_size: .; v_call: TRBV20-1; j_call: TRBJ2-3; d_call: .; cdr3_nt: TGCAGTGCTAGAGTGGTTGACACAGATACGCAGTATTTT; cdr3_aa: CSARVVDTDTQYF
clone_size: .; v_call: TRBV6-4; j_call: TRBJ2-3; d_call: TRBD1; cdr3_nt: TGTGCCAGCGGGGCAGGGGGCTTCACAGATACGCAGTATTTT; cdr3_aa: CASGAGGFTDTQYF
clone_size: few; v_call: TRBV6-1; j_call: TRBJ1-1; d_call: .; cdr3_nt: TGTGCCAGCAACCGAGGGGAGAACACTGAAGCTTTCTTT; cdr3_aa: CASNRGENTEAFF
clone_size: .; v_call: TRBV12-3/TRBV12-4; j_call: TRBJ1-1; d_call: .; cdr3_nt: TGTGCCAGCAGTTTAGGCCAACCCCCTCTGTGGACTGAAGCTTTCTTT; cdr3_aa: CASSLGQPPLWTEAFF
clone_size: many; v_call: TRBV4-2; j_call: TRBJ1-1; d_call: .; cdr3_nt: TGTGCCAGCAGCCAAGGTCGGACCGATGAAGCTTTCTTT; cdr3_aa: CASSQGRTDEAFF
clone_size: many; v_call: TRBV20-1; j_call: TRBJ2-2; d_call: .; cdr3_nt: TGCAGTGCTAGAGACGACCAACCTCAGGGTACCGGCGGGGAGCTGTTTTTT; cdr3_aa: CSARDDQPQGTGGELFF
clone_size: .; v_call: TRBV29-1; j_call: TRBJ1-1; d_call: .; cdr3_nt: TGCAGCGTTGGGCAGGGAATAGGCACTGAAGCTTTCTTT; cdr3_aa: CSVGQGIGTEAFF
clone_size: many; v_call: TRBV12-3/TRBV12-4; j_call: TRBJ2-2; d_call: .; cdr3_nt: TGTGCCAGCAGTTCAATAGGGAGCTACACCGGGGAGCTGTTTTTT; cdr3_aa: CASSSIGSYTGELFF
clone_size: .; v_call: TRBV4-1; j_call: TRBJ1-6; d_call: TRBD1; cdr3_nt: TGCGCCAGCAGGGGACAGCATAATTCACCCCTCCACTTT; cdr3_aa: CASRGQHNSPLHF
clone_size: few; v_call: TRBV12-3/TRBV12-4; j_call: TRBJ2-7; d_call: .; cdr3_nt: TGTGCCAGCAGGGGGGCCGGTGGGTCCTACGAGCAGTACTTC; cdr3_aa: CASRGAGGSYEQYF
clone_size: .; v_call: TRBV28; j_call: TRBJ2-1; d_call: TRBD2; cdr3_nt: TGTGCCAGCAGTCGTCCTAGCGGGCTCTACAATGAGCAGTTCTTC; cdr3_aa: CASSRPSGLYNEQFF
clone_size: .; v_call: TRBV6-5; j_call: TRBJ2-7; d_call: TRBD1; cdr3_nt: TGTGCCAGCAGTTTCCAACCCGGGACAGGATCCTACGAGCAGTACTTC; cdr3_aa: CASSFQPGTGSYEQYF
clone_size: many; v_call: TRBV6-5; j_call: TRBJ2-3; d_call: .; cdr3_nt: TGTGCCAGCAGACAGAGACTAGATACGCAGTATTTT; cdr3_aa: CASRQRLDTQYF
clone_size: .; v_call: TRBV7-3; j_call: TRBJ2-7; d_call: .; cdr3_nt: TGTGCCAGCAGCTTAACTTGGGAGAACGAGCAGTACTTC; cdr3_aa: CASSLTWENEQYF
clone_size: .; v_call: TRBV7-2; j_call: TRBJ1-2; d_call: .; cdr3_nt: TGTGCCAGCAGCTTAGTGGGGCAGGGGACCTATGGCTACACCTTC; cdr3_aa: CASSLVGQGTYGYTF
clone_size: few; v_call: TRBV7-3; j_call: TRBJ1-1; d_call: .; cdr3_nt: TGTGCCAGCAGCTTAAGCCCGGGGGAAATAGCTTTCTTT; cdr3_aa: CASSLSPGEIAFF
clone_size: few; v_call: TRBV12-3/TRBV12-4; j_call: TRBJ1-1; d_call: TRBD1; cdr3_nt: TGTGCCAGCAGCCTCGAGGGACAGTTTAACACTGAAGCTTTCTTT; cdr3_aa: CASSLEGQFNTEAFF
clone_size: .; v_call: TRBV14; j_call: TRBJ1-1; d_call: .; cdr3_nt: TGTGCCAGCAGCCCAGAGCCGACCGGAAACACTGAAGCTTTCTTT; cdr3_aa: CASSPEPTGNTEAFF
clone_size: .; v_call: TRBV5-6; j_call: TRBJ2-1; d_call: .; cdr3_nt: TGTGCCAGCAGCTTGATAGACAATGAGCAGTTCTTC; cdr3_aa: CASSLIDNEQFF
clone_size: .; v_call: TRBV10-3; j_call: TRBJ1-1; d_call: TRBD1; cdr3_nt: TGTGCCATCAGCGGACAGGTGAGCAGCACTGAAGCTTTCTTT; cdr3_aa: CAISGQVSSTEAFF
clone_size: .; v_call: TRBV20-1; j_call: TRBJ2-7; d_call: TRBD2; cdr3_nt: TGCAGTGCTAGGAGTTTTTCGACTAGCGGGAGGTCCAACACCTACGAGCAGTACTTC; cdr3_aa: CSARSFSTSGRSNTYEQYF
clone_size: few; v_call: TRBV5-1; j_call: TRBJ2-3; d_call: .; cdr3_nt: TGCGCCAGCAGCTTGGTTCGGGAGACAGATACGCAGTATTTT; cdr3_aa: CASSLVRETDTQYF
clone_size: few; v_call: TRBV15; j_call: TRBJ2-1; d_call: .; cdr3_nt: TGTGCCACCAGCAGAGATCGCGGGCGAGAGTACAATGAGCAGTTCTTC; cdr3_aa: CATSRDRGREYNEQFF
clone_size: few; v_call: TRBV9; j_call: TRBJ2-1; d_call: .; cdr3_nt: TGTGCCAGCGGTTCGGGGCCCACTCACAATGAGCAGTTCTTC; cdr3_aa: CASGSGPTHNEQFF
clone_size: .; v_call: TRBV18; j_call: TRBJ1-1; d_call: .; cdr3_nt: TGTGCCAGCTCACCATTTTTTAGCGAGAACACTGAAGCTTTCTTT; cdr3_aa: CASSPFFSENTEAFF